This T cell receptor (beta chain) was sequenced during a study of blood T cells in healthy people across ages. PCR was performed a second time for roughly 7 to 12 cycles using a sample-barcoded 5' primer and a J-beta primer mix. TCRdb re-analysed the 5' RACE reads in MiXCR, keeping a single row per CDR3 protein. The sample has about 720,000 distinct CDR3 sequences, roughly 25% seen once. The CDR3 length is 12 residues. Trimming cost V 6 bases and J 6 bases, with 12 bases left between them. This sample also belongs to another study, concerning T cells of mothers and their children. Per that paper: Each donor was one of three healthy Caucasian mothers or one of their six children.

This chain joins TRBV12-3 or TRBV12-4 and TRBJ2-7, with a tentative D call TRBD2 (5 bases). This clonotype originated in a boy between 10 and 17 years old in good health. The sequencing input was blood. CDR3 sequence: CASSPEGAEQYF. The CDR3 DNA is TGTGCCAGCAGCCCCGAGGGCGCCGAGCAGTACTTC.